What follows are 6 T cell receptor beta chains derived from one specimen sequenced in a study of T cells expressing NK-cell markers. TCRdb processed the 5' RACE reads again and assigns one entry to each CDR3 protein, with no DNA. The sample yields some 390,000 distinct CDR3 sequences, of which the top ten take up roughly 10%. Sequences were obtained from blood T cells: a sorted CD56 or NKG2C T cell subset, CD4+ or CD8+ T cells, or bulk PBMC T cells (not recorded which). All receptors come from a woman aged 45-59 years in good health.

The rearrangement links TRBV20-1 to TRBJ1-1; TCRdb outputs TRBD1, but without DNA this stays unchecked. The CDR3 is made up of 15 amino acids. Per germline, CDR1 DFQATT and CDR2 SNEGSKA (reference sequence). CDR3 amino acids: CSARVLRQLNTEAFF.

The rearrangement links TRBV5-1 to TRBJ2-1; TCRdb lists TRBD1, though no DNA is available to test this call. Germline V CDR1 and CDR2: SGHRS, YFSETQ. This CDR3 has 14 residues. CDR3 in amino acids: CASSSNKIWTGQIF.

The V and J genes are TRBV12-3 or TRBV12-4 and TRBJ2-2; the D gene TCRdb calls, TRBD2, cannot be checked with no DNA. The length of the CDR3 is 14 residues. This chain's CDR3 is CASKLAGITGELFF.

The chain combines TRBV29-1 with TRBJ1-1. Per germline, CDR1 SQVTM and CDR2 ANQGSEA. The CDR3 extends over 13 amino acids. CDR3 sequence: CSVGTTWDTEAFF.

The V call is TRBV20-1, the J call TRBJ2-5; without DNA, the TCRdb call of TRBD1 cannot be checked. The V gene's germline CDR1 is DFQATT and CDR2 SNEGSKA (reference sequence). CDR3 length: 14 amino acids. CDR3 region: CSVPSTGRRETQYF.

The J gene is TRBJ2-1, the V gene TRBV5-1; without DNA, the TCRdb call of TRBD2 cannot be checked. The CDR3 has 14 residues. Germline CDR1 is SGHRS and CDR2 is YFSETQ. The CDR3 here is CASRVVAGANEQFF. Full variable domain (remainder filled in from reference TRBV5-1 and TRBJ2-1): KAGVTQTPRYLIKTRGQQVTLSCSPISGHRSVSWYQQTPGQGLQFLFEYFSETQRNKGNFPGRFSGRQFSNSRSEMNVSTLELGDSALYLCASRVVAGANEQFFGPGTRLTVL.